This T cell receptor beta chain was sequenced during a study of long-term antiretroviral therapy in people with HIV (dated by TCRdb to the early 2020s). With respect to the entire study: The earliest samples were collected about a decade before the 2015 WHO recommendation for immediate ART, when ART was typically delayed until CD4 counts fell. A total of around 200 cryopreserved PBMC samples were contributed to the cohort by 30 adults with confirmed HIV infection, with samples collected serially over a mean of approximately six years (range 1-12). About 40% of the roughly 30 participants with HIV were female. This retrospective serial study examined whether starting ART and sustained HIV suppression were associated with changes in the composition and diversity of the TRB repertoire in peripheral blood. No cross-contamination during QIAcube processing was shown when test extractions of a monoclonal T-cell line were performed alongside about 30 polyclonal samples.

Results and caveats for the whole study, not just this receptor: Inferences about post-ART repertoire changes were limited because no data were available on ART adherence, viral resistance or therapy changes. Compared with controls, HIV repertoires had narrower CDR3 length ranges, and the network structure pointed to an antigen-experienced repertoire that shifted only slightly toward naive after ART. Because PBMC availability was limited, only the TCR beta chain was sequenced, with no alpha chain pairing. The repertoire was dominated across all time points by expanded TRB clones identified before ART initiation, although this dominance was seen to fluctuate and to decrease in many PLHIV after ART. ART initiation was associated with a significant increase in TRB diversity, but diversity stayed significantly below transplant donor controls even after long-term ART. Because pre-ART samples had limited cell numbers, unsorted PBMC were profiled rather than sorted CD4+ and CD8+ T cells. The samples span the years 2004 to 2017, and the ART regimens used may be less effective than current regimens.

Participants were included only if at least one PBMC sample before ART initiation and at least two post-ART samples were available. Treatment was received in the United States of America by all participants with HIV. Cryopreserved samples of about 0.9-11 million PBMC were thawed and washed before DNA extraction. At the time of the earliest PBMC sample, participants with HIV were aged between about 23 and 54 years. Per participant, PBMC samples came from 1-4 timepoints prior to ART initiation and 2-8 timepoints following ART initiation, for a median of 7 samples. Serial HIV viral load, CD4+ T-cell count, ART history and demographic data were obtained for every participant. Genomic DNA was extracted from unsorted PBMC with a Qiagen kit on a QIAcube, with processing performed in batches of 12 samples. Comments on this clone: Its binding antigen is unknown. No much larger clone is present one base from it, and per-base qualities are unavailable.

The immunoSEQ hsTCRB v3.0 assay was used at survey level resolution to sequence the TRB variable region. The target sequencing depth for TRB was roughly 40,000-50,000 T-cell genomes per sample. TRB libraries were pooled and sequenced on an Illumina MiSeq using a v3 150-cycle kit. Regarding the original processing steps: Repertoire analysis ran in R within a reproducible Nextflow workflow covering QC, data transformation and analysis. LymphoSeq2, an R package for AIRR-Seq data exploration, was used to implement custom analyses. A few samples that yielded fewer than 5000 total TRB sequences were excluded, so that under 200 HIV repertoires were analyzed. Among the 190 or so HIV repertoires that were kept, roughly 58 were collected before ART initiation and more than 120 were collected after ART initiation. Repertoires were downsampled to 5000 TRB nucleotide sequences, with summary statistics averaged over 100 downsampling iterations. Only TRB sequences with CDR3 regions of at least seven amino acids were retained for analysis. A Shannon entropy-derived clonality score and the Gini coefficient were used to measure diversity. In the repertoire networks, any two of the top 5000 CDR3 amino acid sequences were linked whenever the two sequences differed by an edit distance of one. For TRB CDR3 amino acid sequences, antigen specificity groups and MHC restriction were predicted with GLIPH2. Known CMV, EBV, HIV or tissue antigen associations were flagged by matching CDR3 amino acid sequences against VDJdb and McPAS-TCR. Pre-ART, post-ART and control groups were compared with Wilcoxon signed-rank tests and Holm-Bonferroni correction. TCRdb's version of the immuneACCESS table is confined to in-frame rearrangements and falls short of the full clone set. An unresolved V gene accounts for under half of the shortfall where checked; the remainder is of unknown origin. D and trimming come from the DNA, and the V and J calls and clone size come from that table. In all, the sample holds about 28,000 clones, and around 87% of those were seen once. The ten largest account for 4.1% of the sample.

This sequence was found in a woman aged 18-35 years with HIV. The sample here was unsorted PBMCs, taken 0.5 years after starting antiretroviral therapy.

The bases read TGTGCCAGCAGCTTAGCGGGGACTAGCGGCACAGATACGCAGTATTTT. Translation gives CASSLAGTSGTDTQYF. This chain joins TRBV7-2 to TRBJ2-3; a stretch of 10 junction bases matches TRBD2. From the germline V gene, CDR1 is SGHTA and CDR2 is FQGNSA. Trimming removed 0 bases from V and 1 base from J; the gene matches leave 1 base unexplained. Its CDR3 holds 16 amino acids, cysteine through phenylalanine. The CDR3 DNA has 48 bases and is translated from base 1.